These T cell receptor beta chains were read from a single sample in a study of OX40 agonist ivuxolimab in advanced cancers. Using immunoSEQ multiplex PCR, the repertoire was profiled, and TCRdb retains in-frame clones only, with some absent. The sample lists 50,000 to 60,000 clones, 75% to 90% seen once, with 14% to 15% in the top ten. Sequencing used CD4+ or CD8+ T cells sorted from blood, obtained in a trial of the OX40 agonist ivuxolimab. These receptors were obtained from an adult with an advanced solid tumor such as melanoma, head and neck, liver or kidney cancer. CDR3s include the opening cysteine and the closing phenylalanine or tryptophan. D genes are given only for firm matches. Some rows mark clone size as missing; the rest say once, few, many or name a class of expanded clone.

D gene,J gene,clone size,V gene,CDR3 DNA,CDR3 protein
.,TRBJ2-7,.,TRBV2,TGTGCCAGCCGGACAGTTAGAACCTACGAGCAGTACTTC,CASRTVRTYEQYF
.,TRBJ1-5,few,TRBV25-1,TGTGCCAGCAGTGAATGGGAGGGCAATCAGCCCCAGCATTTT,CASSEWEGNQPQHF
.,TRBJ2-7,.,TRBV18,TGTGCCAGCTCACCACCGACCGAAGCCTACGAGCAGTACTTC,CASSPPTEAYEQYF
.,TRBJ1-1,.,TRBV10-3,TGTGCCATCAGATCAGTGGGGGGCGGGAACACTGAAGCTTTCTTT,CAIRSVGGGNTEAFF
TRBD2,TRBJ2-3,.,TRBV4-3,TGCGCCAGCAGCCAAGATCTGGCGGGGGGTTCCACAGATACGCAGTATTTT,CASSQDLAGGSTDTQYF
.,TRBJ2-7,.,TRBV5-4,TGTGCCAGCAGCCCAGGGTCGGGCTCCTACGAGCAGTACTTC,CASSPGSGSYEQYF
.,TRBJ2-2,.,TRBV27,TGTGCCAGCAGTTTTAAGGTAGCCGCCCTGGGCACCGGGGAGCTGTTTTTT,CASSFKVAALGTGELFF
TRBD1,TRBJ1-3,once,TRBV7-2,TGTGCCAGCAGCTTATCACCGGGACAGGGGGCACCCATATATTTT,CASSLSPGQGAPIYF
TRBD1,TRBJ2-1,.,TRBV5-4,TGTGCCAGCAGGACAGGGGGGAATGAGCAGTTCTTC,CASRTGGNEQFF
.,TRBJ1-2,.,TRBV29-1,TGCAGCGTGGAAGGGGACAAAGCTGGCTACACCTTC,CSVEGDKAGYTF
TRBD1,TRBJ1-1,.,TRBV10-3,TGTGCCACGGAGATGGGGACAGGGTGGACTGAAGCTTTCTTT,CATEMGTGWTEAFF
.,TRBJ1-6,.,TRBV7-6,TGTGCCAGCAGCTCCGGAGTGGGGGGAAATTCACCCCTCCACTTT,CASSSGVGGNSPLHF
TRBD1,TRBJ1-1,.,TRBV10-2,TGCGCCAGTCGAGACAGGGGTACTGAAGCTTTCTTT,CASRDRGTEAFF
TRBD2,TRBJ2-1,.,TRBV30,TGTGCCTGGTCTAGCGGGAGTACCAATGAGCAGTTCTTC,CAWSSGSTNEQFF
.,TRBJ1-4,few,TRBV2,TGTGCCAGCCACTACGGACAGTCAAATGAAAAACTGTTTTTT,CASHYGQSNEKLFF
.,TRBJ1-1,.,TRBV30,TGTGCCTGGAGTTTACAGGGAAACACTGAAGCTTTCTTT,CAWSLQGNTEAFF
.,TRBJ2-7,.,TRBV4-1,TGCGCCAGCAGCCAAGATAATAGCCCTTACTACTACGAGCAGTACTTC,CASSQDNSPYYYEQYF
.,TRBJ1-3,.,TRBV6-5,TGTGCCAGCAGTTCCGACGACACTGGGTTTGGAAACACCATATATTTT,CASSSDDTGFGNTIYF
TRBD2,TRBJ2-7,.,TRBV19,TGTGCCAGTAGCCCCGGGGGGTACGAGCAGTACTTC,CASSPGGYEQYF
TRBD2,TRBJ2-2,.,TRBV7-6,TGTGCCAGCAGCTTTTATGACTTAGCGGGGTCCGGGGAGCTGTTTTTT,CASSFYDLAGSGELFF
.,TRBJ1-2,.,TRBV7-9,TGTGCCAGCAGCTTATCTGGGACTGACGGCTACACCTTC,CASSLSGTDGYTF
.,TRBJ1-1,.,TRBV27,TGTGCCAGCAGTTTACAGGGAAACACTGAAGCTTTCTTT,CASSLQGNTEAFF
.,TRBJ1-2,.,TRBV27,TGTGCCAGCAGTCCGGACAGAACTGTCACCCTAGTCTATGGCTACACCTTC,CASSPDRTVTLVYGYTF
.,TRBJ1-2,once,TRBV27,TGTGCCAGCAGTTTGAGGGGCGACTATGGCTACACCTTC,CASSLRGDYGYTF
TRBD1,TRBJ1-2,.,TRBV5-4,TGTGCCAGCAGGGGACAGGGGTTTGGCTACACCTTC,CASRGQGFGYTF
TRBD1,TRBJ2-5,.,TRBV7-9,TGTGCCAGCAGCCCCCCGGATAAGGGGGCTGAAGAGACCCAGTACTTC,CASSPPDKGAEETQYF
.,TRBJ2-7,.,TRBV5-4,TGTGCCAGCAGCTCCTGGGACGGATCCTACGAGCAGTACTTC,CASSSWDGSYEQYF
.,TRBJ1-1,.,TRBV4-1,TGCGCCAGCAGCCAGCCCCCGGGGAAAGGGTTTTGGAACACTGAAGCTTTCTTT,CASSQPPGKGFWNTEAFF
TRBD1,TRBJ1-5,.,TRBV30,TGTGCCTGGAGTGCCGGGACAGGGATATATCAGCCCCAGCATTTT,CAWSAGTGIYQPQHF
.,TRBJ1-6,.,TRBV4-3,TGCGCCAGCAGCCAATCCTCCGGGGGCAATTCACCCCTCCACTTT,CASSQSSGGNSPLHF
TRBD2,TRBJ2-1,.,TRBV27,TGTGCCAGCAGGATGGGGCTAGCGGGGGGAGTTTGGAATGAGCAGTTCTTC,CASRMGLAGGVWNEQFF
.,TRBJ1-3,.,TRBV30,TGTGCCTGTGATACCACAGAGGGAAACACCATATATTTT,CACDTTEGNTIYF
TRBD1,TRBJ2-7,.,TRBV11-1,TGTGCCAGCAGCTCATCAGGGGGCGAGACCTACGAGCAGTACTTC,CASSSSGGETYEQYF
TRBD1,TRBJ2-7,.,TRBV19,TGTGCCAGTAGTTCTCCTGAAGGGGACAGTTACTACGAGCAGTACTTC,CASSSPEGDSYYEQYF
.,TRBJ2-7,.,TRBV11-2,TGTGCCAGCAGCTGGGCAGGGAACGAGCAGTACTTC,CASSWAGNEQYF
.,TRBJ1-1,.,TRBV10-3,TGTGCCATCAGTGAGTCGAGCAGGGAGACTGAAGCTTTCTTT,CAISESSRETEAFF
.,TRBJ2-7,.,TRBV11-2,TGTGCCAGCAGCTTTAGCGACTACGAGCAGTACTTC,CASSFSDYEQYF
.,TRBJ1-3,.,TRBV4-1,TGCGCCAGCAGCCAAGTGGTGGGGCGCGGAAACACCATATATTTT,CASSQVVGRGNTIYF